The sequence of this T cell receptor beta chain was determined in a study of blood T cell repertoires in COVID-19. Study at large: Cohort 3 donors were reported recovered after two negative PCRs, clearance, or symptom resolution.

Profiled with immunoSEQ multiplex PCR; TCRdb holds only in-frame clones, not every one. The table has about 400,000 clones, 87% seen once. This CDR3 contains 15 residues. The germline V gene has CDR1 MDHEN and CDR2 SYDVKM. The V segment lost 6 bases and the J segment 1 base; nucleotides outside the gene matches: 6. Material for sequencing was PBMCs or T cells enriched from blood (not recorded which). V is TRBV28 and J is TRBJ1-5; TRBD1 matches at 7 bases. The origin of this receptor is a middle-aged man in a cohort exposed to, infected with or recovered from COVID-19 (not recorded which). CDR3 in amino acids: CASRSQTGSNQPQHF. The CDR3 DNA reads as TGTGCCAGCAGAAGCCAGACAGGGAGCAATCAGCCCCAGCATTTT.